The T cell receptor (beta chain) under discussion was sequenced for a study of OX40 agonist ivuxolimab in advanced cancers. Study-wide context: Mean age approximately 66 years, range about 23 to 80; approximately 83% male.

Autoimmune disease history or systemic immunosuppression led to patient exclusion. The table lists this clone with a few counts. Assay used: immunoSEQ multiplex PCR; TCRdb lists only in-frame clones, some missing. The sample carries about 12,000 clones, roughly 80% recorded once. This specimen was CD4+ or CD8+ T cells sorted from blood, taken in a trial of the OX40 agonist ivuxolimab. This TCR came from an adult with an advanced solid tumor such as melanoma, head and neck, liver or kidney cancer.

This chain's CDR3 is CASSLGQGEAFF. The CDR3 DNA reads TGTGCCAGCAGCTTAGGACAGGGTGAAGCTTTCTTT. The J gene is TRBJ1-1, the V gene TRBV7-9; 7 nucleotides agree with TRBD1. Unmatched junction bases numbered 0, after V lost 1 base and J lost 7 bases. The length of the CDR3 is 12 residues. The germline CDR1 and CDR2 sequences are SEHNR and FQNEAQ (reference sequence).